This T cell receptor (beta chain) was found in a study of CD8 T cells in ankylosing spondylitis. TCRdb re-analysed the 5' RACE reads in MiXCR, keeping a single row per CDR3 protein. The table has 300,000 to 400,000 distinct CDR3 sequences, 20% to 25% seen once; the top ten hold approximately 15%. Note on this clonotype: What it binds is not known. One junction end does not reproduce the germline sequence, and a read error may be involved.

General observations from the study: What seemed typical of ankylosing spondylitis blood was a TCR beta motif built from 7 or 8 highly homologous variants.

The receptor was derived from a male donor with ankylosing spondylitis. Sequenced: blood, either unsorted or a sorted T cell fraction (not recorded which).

The CDR3 DNA reads TGTGCTAGCAGCTCCGGGGACCTCAATGAGCAGTTCTTC. Its protein is CASSSGDLNEQFF. This chain connects TRBV7-7 to TRBJ2-1; D may match TRBD1 or TRBD2 (5 bases each). The germline V gene has CDR1 SSHAT and CDR2 FNYEAQ (reference sequence). The CDR3 loop spans 13 amino acids.